Following are 13 T cell receptor beta chains from one sample sequenced in a study of T-cell reconstitution after alpha-beta-depleted transplantation in children. Unique molecular identifiers featured in how the TCRbeta library was prepared. From the PCR reads, TCRdb called clonotypes with MiXCR, one entry per CDR3 protein. The sample carries about 540,000 distinct CDR3 sequences, 18% recorded once. The sample in question was PBMCs from the stem cell graft donor, obtained from the stem cell graft. The source is a human donor who donated a stem cell graft to a child with acute lymphoblastic leukemia.

This clonotype has just a few counts. The chain carries TRBV29-1 and TRBJ1-5, with 8 nucleotides matching TRBD1. The CDR3 runs 13 residues. V lost 5 bases and J lost 5; bases outside the gene matches: 5. Germline assignment: CDR1 SQVTM and CDR2 ANQGSEA. The CDR3, as DNA: TGCAGCGTTACGCAGGGGGCTGATCAGCCCCAGCATTTT. Its translation: CSVTQGADQPQHF.

This clonotype turned up a few times. This sequence joins TRBV7-8 and TRBJ2-1, with 12 bases lining up with TRBD2. After removal of 4 bases from V and 10 bases from J, the junction contained 2 bases not matched to a gene. Germline V CDR1 and CDR2: SGHVS, FQNEAQ. The CDR3 spans 13 residues. In DNA, the CDR3 is TGTGCCAGCAGCTGGGGGACTAGCGGGGAGCAGTTCTTC. It is translated as CASSWGTSGEQFF. Full variable domain (missing parts from reference TRBV7-8 and TRBJ2-1): GAGVSQSPRYKVAKRGQDVALRCDPISGHVSLFWYQQALGQGPEFLTYFQNEAQLDKSGLPSDRFFAERPEGSVSTLKIQRTQQEDSAVYLCASSWGTSGEQFFGPGTRLTVL.

This chain uses TRBV12-3 or TRBV12-4 with TRBJ2-7; 7 nucleotides align to TRBD1. J gave up 5 bases and V 3 bases, and 7 bases lay outside the gene matches. This CDR3 is built from 14 residues. CDR3 in DNA: TGTGCCAGCAGTTTGACAGGGAAGGGCCACGAGCAGTACTTC. This sequence encodes CASSLTGKGHEQYF.

This clonotype was detected only a few times. This chain joins TRBV7-9 and TRBJ2-1; D remains unclear. The V end was cut by 2 bases, the J end by 5 bases, with 10 bases between. Germline V CDR1 and CDR2: SEHNR, FQNEAQ (reference sequence). The CDR3 is 14 residues long. For the CDR3, the DNA is TGTGCCAGCAGCTTAATTAGTTCCCACAATGAGCAGTTCTTC. Translated: CASSLISSHNEQFF.

The chain has TRBV5-6 and TRBJ1-5; D not certain. Germline CDR1 is SGHDT and CDR2 is YYEEEE. The CDR3 is 15 residues long. V was cut by 0 bases and J by 0 bases, with 7 bases left in between. The DNA for the CDR3 is TGTGCCAGCAGCTTGGCCGCGGCTAGCAATCAGCCCCAGCATTTT. Translation: CASSLAAASNQPQHF.

This clonotype was picked up one time. The rearrangement links TRBV2 to TRBJ2-1, with TRBD2 identical over 8 bases. CDR3 length: 15 amino acids. Germline-derived CDR1 and CDR2 are SNHLY and FYNNEI. V trimming: 8 bases; J trimming: 4 bases; junction bases outside the gene matches: 10. CDR3: CASQILAGIYNEQFF. The CDR3 bases are TGTGCCAGCCAGATCCTAGCGGGTATTTACAATGAGCAGTTCTTC.

This sequence joins TRBV7-8 and TRBJ2-1, with 8 positions matching TRBD2. V dropped 1 base and J dropped 7; count of bases not matched to a gene: 6. The CDR3 has 15 residues. Germline V gene data show CDR1 as SGHVS and CDR2 as FQNEAQ. CDR3 sequence reads: CASSLGAGDPNEQFF. CDR3 nucleotide sequence: TGTGCCAGCAGCTTAGGAGCGGGAGACCCTAATGAGCAGTTCTTC.

This clonotype was recorded a few times. The chain joins TRBV18 to TRBJ1-1; 8 bases fit TRBD1. The CDR3 is made up of 13 amino acids. J was trimmed by 7 bases and V by 3 bases; bases with no gene match: 4. Germline V gives CDR1 KGHSH, CDR2 LQKENI. The CDR3 spells CASSPQTGVEAFF. The CDR3 DNA follows: TGTGCCAGCTCACCCCAGACAGGGGTTGAAGCTTTCTTT.

This clonotype was counted between two and nine times. The V and J genes are TRBV3-1 and TRBJ2-7; 10 bases agree with TRBD2. Germline CDR1 is LGHDT and CDR2 is YNNKEL (reference sequence). CDR3 length: 14 residues. Trimming took 3 bases from V and 6 from J; bases not matched to a gene: 5. The chain's CDR3 is CASSHPGTSVEQYF. DNA of the CDR3: TGTGCCAGCAGCCACCCGGGGACTAGCGTCGAGCAGTACTTC.

This chain joins TRBV5-1 and TRBJ2-1; TRBD2 matches 10 bases. After removal of 1 base from V and 5 bases from J, the junction contained 6 bases not matched to a gene. The CDR3 consists of 16 residues. CDR1 and CDR2 from the germline V gene are SGHRS and YFSETQ. The CDR3 DNA reads TGCGCCAGCAGCTTGCGCACTAGCGGGACTAACAATGAGCAGTTCTTC. This translates into CASSLRTSGTNNEQFF.

This chain uses TRBV5-1 with TRBJ1-1; D ambiguous. Germline V CDR1 and CDR2: SGHRS, YFSETQ. Trimming removed 4 bases at V and 0 bases at J, with 16 bases between. This CDR3 is built from 16 residues. The CDR3 DNA follows: TGCGCCAGCAGCCAGACACCGGTACAACTGAACACTGAAGCTTTCTTT. It specifies CASSQTPVQLNTEAFF.

The chain recombines TRBV25-1 with TRBJ1-2, with a tentative D call TRBD1 (5 bases). V lost 10 bases to trimming and J lost 7 bases, with 16 bases between them. This CDR3 contains 12 residues. CDR1 is MGHDK, CDR2 SYGVNS, per germline. The CDR3 sequence: CATLFGALGYTF. DNA of the CDR3: TGTGCCACCCTCTTCGGGGCTCTTGGCTACACCTTC.

Many counts were recorded for this clonotype. The genes are TRBV7-9 and TRBJ1-1; D perhaps matches TRBD1 (5 bases). CDR1 is SEHNR and CDR2 is FQNEAQ in the germline V gene (reference sequence). Trimming took 3 bases from V and 4 from J, leaving 6 bases between them. CDR3 length: 12 amino acids. The CDR3 nucleotides read TGTGCCAGCAGCTTGGGGGTCACTGAAGCTTTCTTT. Translation: CASSLGVTEAFF.